This passage covers 13 T cell receptor beta chains from one sample sequenced in a study of response to subunit inactivated influenza vaccine. In TCRdb, the RT-PCR reads were re-called with MiXCR into one record per CDR3 protein. The sample holds under 850,000 distinct CDR3 sequences, roughly 20% seen once. The sequencing used PBMCs from blood, collected roughly 5 days after vaccination. These receptors were taken from a man in his fifties who received an inactivated influenza vaccine.

The chain uses TRBV19 and TRBJ2-7; maybe TRBD2 (5 bases). The CDR3 is 15 residues long. Germline lookup yields CDR1 LNHDA and CDR2 SQIVND (reference sequence). Trimming removed 4 bases from V and 2 bases from J, with 15 bases in between. The CDR3 sequence is CASSKEARPTYEQYF. CDR3 bases: TGTGCCAGTAGTAAGGAGGCCAGACCGACCTACGAGCAGTACTTC.

The gene calls are TRBV11-2 and TRBJ1-1; D might be TRBD1 (5 bases). Germline V gene lookup returns CDR1 SGHAT and CDR2 FQNNGV. V was pared by 4 bases and J by 1 base, with 13 bases between. The CDR3 sequence is 15 residues long. CDR3 sequence: CASSSQGAENTEAFF. DNA of the CDR3: TGTGCCAGCAGCTCCCAGGGCGCGGAGAACACTGAAGCTTTCTTT.

The CDR3 region is CASSVDRGRDTEAFF. DNA of the CDR3: TGTGCCAGCAGTGTTGACAGGGGGCGAGACACTGAAGCTTTCTTT. V usage is TRBV12-3 or TRBV12-4 and J usage is TRBJ1-1; 10 bases align to TRBD1. Trimming at V came to 5 bases and at J to 3 bases, leaving 6 bases not matched to a gene. There are 15 residues in the CDR3.

Note on this clonotype: A junction boundary mismatches the germline segment, possibly from a read error. This rearrangement joins TRBV25-1 to TRBJ2-1, with D unresolved. The CDR3 is made up of 16 amino acids. Germline values: CDR1 MGHDK, CDR2 SYGVNS. The CDR3 protein is CDSSEWSRSSYNEQFF. CDR3 nucleotides: TGTGACAGCAGTGAATGGAGCAGGAGCTCCTACAATGAGCAGTTCTTC.

The V and J genes are TRBV2 and TRBJ2-5, with 8 bases aligning to TRBD2. CDR1 SNHLY and CDR2 FYNNEI come from the germline V gene. J was trimmed by 2 bases and V by 6 bases; bases with no gene match: 14. CDR3 length: 17 amino acids. The CDR3 DNA sequence: TGTGCCAGCAGGAAGAATCCCGGGCTAGCGGGTCAAGAGACCCAGTACTTC. Translation: CASRKNPGLAGQETQYF. Together with reference TRBV2 and TRBJ2-5, the CDR3 gives the full variable domain: EPEVTQTPSHQVTQMGQEVILRCVPISNHLYFYWYRQILGQKVEFLVSFYNNEISEKSEIFDDQFSVERPDGSNFTLKIRSTKLEDSAMYFCASRKNPGLAGQETQYFGPGTRLLVL.

This clonotype was detected only a few times. The V gene is TRBV20-1, the J gene TRBJ1-2; TRBD1 matches 10 bases. J lost 5 bases, V lost 3 bases, and 6 bases had no gene match. CDR3 length equals 14 residues. Germline-derived CDR1 and CDR2 are DFQATT and SNEGSKA (reference sequence). CDR3 amino acids: CSARDRGYNYGYTF. The DNA of the CDR3 is TGCAGTGCTAGGGACAGGGGGTATAATTATGGCTACACCTTC.

This chain joins TRBV6-1 and TRBJ1-1; a weak D match, TRBD1 (6 bases). Germline values: CDR1 MNHNS, CDR2 SASEGT. Trimming cost V 6 bases and J 3 bases, with 17 bases left between them. The CDR3 has 15 residues. The CDR3 nucleotides read TGTGCCAGCAGCAGGACGAGAGGGGGGCACACTGAAGCTTTCTTT. Translating gives CASSRTRGGHTEAFF.

The rearrangement joins TRBV6-1 to TRBJ1-2; D may be TRBD1 (6 bases). Germline loops: CDR1 MNHNS, CDR2 SASEGT. V gave up 6 bases and J gave up 4 bases, with 15 bases separating them. This CDR3 comprises 14 residues. CDR3 in amino acids: CASRSGTTGYGYTF. CDR3 DNA sequence: TGTGCCAGCAGATCCGGGACAACAGGCTATGGCTACACCTTC.

This chain joins TRBV7-9 and TRBJ2-1; D not resolved. This CDR3 comprises 12 residues. Germline values: CDR1 SEHNR, CDR2 FQNEAQ (reference sequence). Trimming took 6 bases from V and 10 from J, leaving 13 bases between them. DNA for the CDR3: TGTGCCAGCAGTTACCTAAAACGGGAGCAGTTCTTC. This encodes CASSYLKREQFF.

This clonotype was observed once. This chain connects TRBV4-2 to TRBJ2-2, with 9 nucleotides matching TRBD1. This CDR3 has 16 amino acids. The J segment lost 3 bases and the V segment lost 3 bases, leaving 5 bases of the junction unmatched. The germline V gene encodes CDR1 LGHNA and CDR2 YNFKEQ. The CDR3 reads CASSHRDRADTGELFF. Here the CDR3 DNA reads TGTGCCAGCAGCCACCGGGACAGGGCCGACACCGGGGAGCTGTTTTTT.

V gene TRBV30 combines with J gene TRBJ2-1, with 16 bases fitting TRBD2. The CDR3 runs to 18 residues. From germline, CDR1 is GTSNPN and CDR2 SVGIG (reference sequence). The ends lost 4 bases at V and 2 bases at J; junction bases unmatched: 8. Here the CDR3 reads CAWISGTSGRGTYNEQFF. CDR3 DNA: TGTGCCTGGATCTCCGGGACTAGCGGGAGGGGGACCTACAATGAGCAGTTCTTC.

This clonotype was seen only a few times. V is TRBV7-9 and J is TRBJ2-3; TRBD2 aligns across 7 bases. Germline assignment: CDR1 SEHNR and CDR2 FQNEAQ (reference sequence). This CDR3 is built from 15 residues. The J segment lost 3 bases and the V segment lost 5 bases, leaving 8 bases of the junction unmatched. CDR3 sequence: CASSAGGRQTDTQYF. The DNA of the CDR3 is TGTGCCAGCAGCGCAGGCGGGAGACAGACAGATACGCAGTATTTT.

The chain employs TRBV24-1 and TRBJ2-3, with D perhaps TRBD2 (6 bases). Germline CDR1 and CDR2: KGHDR and SFDVKD. The CDR3 runs 14 residues. Trimming took off 3 bases at V and 2 bases at J, with 8 bases between the two ends. In DNA form, the CDR3 reads TGTGCCACCAGTGATACTAGCTCCACAGATACGCAGTATTTT. This encodes CATSDTSSTDTQYF.